This TCR beta chain was sequenced for a study of blood T cell repertoires in COVID-19. The table lists this clone with a count of one. In germline, CDR1 is SGHRS, CDR2 YFSETQ. This CDR3 has 13 residues. V shed 3 bases, J shed 4 bases, and the junction held 3 bases outside the gene matches. Method: immunoSEQ multiplex PCR; TCRdb's copy keeps in-frame clones and lacks some. Among 490,000 or so clones listed, more than 85% were seen once. The sequence was obtained from a woman aged 60-75 years who had recovered from COVID-19. The chain joins TRBV5-1 to TRBJ1-1; 7 nucleotides agree with TRBD1. The source material was PBMCs or T cells enriched from blood (not recorded which). CDR3 amino acids: CASSYDRATEAFF. Written as DNA, the CDR3 is TGCGCCAGCAGCTACGACAGGGCCACTGAAGCTTTCTTT.